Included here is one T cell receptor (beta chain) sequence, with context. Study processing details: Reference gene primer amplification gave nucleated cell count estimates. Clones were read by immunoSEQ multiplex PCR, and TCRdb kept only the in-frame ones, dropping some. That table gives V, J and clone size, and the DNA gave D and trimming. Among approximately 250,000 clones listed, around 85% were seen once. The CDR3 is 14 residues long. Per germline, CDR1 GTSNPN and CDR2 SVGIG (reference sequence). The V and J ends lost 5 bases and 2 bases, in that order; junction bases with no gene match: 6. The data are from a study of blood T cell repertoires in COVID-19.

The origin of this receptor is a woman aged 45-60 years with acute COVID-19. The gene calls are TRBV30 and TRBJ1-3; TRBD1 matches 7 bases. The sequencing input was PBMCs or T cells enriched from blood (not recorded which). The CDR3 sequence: CAWGIQGTGNTIYF. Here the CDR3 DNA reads TGTGCCTGGGGAATACAGGGGACTGGAAACACCATATATTTT. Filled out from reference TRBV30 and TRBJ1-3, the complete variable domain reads SQTIHQWPATLVQPVGSPLSLECTVEGTSNPNLYWYRQAAGRGLQLLFYSVGIGQISSEVPQNLSASRPQDRQFILSSKKLLLSDSGFYLCAWGIQGTGNTIYFGEGSWLTVV.